This TCR beta chain derives from a study of blood T cell repertoires in COVID-19. Turning to the study itself: COVID-19 samples from acute and convalescent phases originated in the United States, Italy and Spain.

Clones were sequenced by immunoSEQ multiplex PCR, and TCRdb holds only the in-frame ones, with some missing. The sample gives around 240,000 clones, around 83% of which show up once; around 0.89% is in the top ten. Germline CDR1 and CDR2: SGHAT and FQNNGV. The CDR3 contains 11 residues. Trimming left V 4 bases short and J 3 bases short, with 4 bases between. This TCR came from a man aged 40-55 years with acute or convalescent COVID-19. This chain uses TRBV11-2 with TRBJ2-7; no definite D call. The specimen sequenced was peripheral blood. The CDR3, as DNA: TGTGCCAGCAGCTCGAGCTACGAGCAGTACTTC. This translates into CASSSSYEQYF. The full variable domain, in which reference TRBV11-2 and TRBJ2-7 provide the parts outside the CDR3, is EAGVAQSPRYKIIEKRQSVAFWCNPISGHATLYWYQQILGQGPKLLIQFQNNGVVDDSQLPKDRFSAERLKGVDSTLKIQPAKLEDSAVYLCASSSSYEQYFGPGTRLTVT.